The 23 T cell receptor beta chains listed next were all sequenced from one sample in a study of T-cell memory formation after mild COVID-19. Each CDR3 protein is one row after TCRdb ran MiXCR on the 5' RACE reads. The repertoire includes over 40,000 distinct CDR3 sequences, roughly 12% of them detected once, and approximately 23% sits in the top ten. Sequenced material: PBMCs or a T cell subset sorted from them (not recorded which). The source of these receptors is a man aged 18 to 29 who had mild COVID-19 (a few samples of this study predate the infection). Cell type and time point are not known.

The chain carries TRBV4-3 and TRBJ2-5; D tentatively reads TRBD1 or TRBD2 (7 bases each). Germline V gene lookup returns CDR1 LGHNA and CDR2 YSLEER. CDR3 length: 15 residues. V lost 3 bases, J lost 4 bases, and 15 bases lay in between. Here the CDR3 DNA reads TGCGCCAGCAGCCAGCACAGGGGAGGGAGAGAGACCCAGTACTTC. Amino acids: CASSQHRGGRETQYF.

This clonotype has at least ten counts. This rearrangement joins TRBV7-2 to TRBJ2-3; 7 bases line up with TRBD1. The CDR3 totals 15 residues. Germline CDR1 and CDR2: SGHTA and FQGNSA. With V trimmed by 0 bases and J by 4 bases, 4 bases remained unmatched. DNA of the CDR3: TGTGCCAGCAGCTTAGCGCTCCAGGGGGCAGATACGCAGTATTTT. Translated, it gives CASSLALQGADTQYF.

The table lists this clonotype with a few counts. The chain employs TRBV15 and TRBJ2-1; 7 bases align to TRBD1. The trim removed 1 base at V and 8 bases at J, leaving 5 bases unmatched. The V gene's germline CDR1 is LNHNV and CDR2 YYDKDF (reference sequence). CDR3 size: 14 residues. CDR3 DNA: TGTGCCACCAGCAGAGGACAGGGTCTTGATGAGCAGTTCTTC. The encoded protein is CATSRGQGLDEQFF. The variable domain in full, completed from reference TRBV15 and TRBJ2-1, reads DAMVIQNPRYQVTQFGKPVTLSCSQTLNHNVMYWYQQKSSQAPKLLFHYYDKDFNNEADTPDNFQSRRPNTSFCFLDIRSPGLGDTAMYLCATSRGQGLDEQFFGPGTRLTVL.

This clonotype occurred a few times. The chain employs TRBV6-5 and TRBJ2-7, with TRBD1 matching over 9 bases. The V gene end was trimmed by 6 bases and the J gene end by 3 bases; junction bases not matched to a gene: 9. CDR1 is MNHEY and CDR2 is SVGAGI in the germline V gene. The CDR3 covers 15 residues. CDR3 coding DNA: TGTGCCAGCAGCCGGACCGGGACAGGGTACTACGAGCAGTACGTC. This encodes CASSRTGTGYYEQYV.

This clonotype was seen repeatedly, ten times or more. This chain connects TRBV12-3 or TRBV12-4 to TRBJ1-2; maybe TRBD1 (5 bases). The CDR3 extends over 11 amino acids. The V end lost 4 bases, the J end lost 7 bases, and 7 bases lay between the germline ends. The CDR3 sequence: CASSSGSGYTF. The CDR3 DNA sequence: TGTGCCAGCAGTTCAGGGAGTGGCTACACCTTC.

The CDR3 DNA sequence: TGTGCCAGCAGCTTCCCCATTGAATTACAAAATAGGGAAAAACTGTTTTTT. Its translation: CASSFPIELQNREKLFF. The chain couples TRBV7-9 to TRBJ1-4; D unclear. V was trimmed by 3 bases and J by 8 bases, leaving 22 bases between them. There are 17 residues in the CDR3. CDR1 is SEHNR, CDR2 FQNEAQ, per germline (reference sequence).

This clonotype has only a few counts. J is TRBJ2-3 and V is TRBV10-3; D gene ambiguous. Trimming shortened V by 4 bases and J by 2 bases, and 10 bases separated the two germline ends. In germline, CDR1 is ENHRY, CDR2 SYGVKD. The CDR3 runs 14 residues. The DNA for the CDR3 is TGTGCCATCAGTGTTGGTGCGGTCACAGATACGCAGTATTTT. Its translation: CAISVGAVTDTQYF.

This clonotype occurred many times. The chain links TRBV12-3 or TRBV12-4 to TRBJ2-3; TRBD2 matches at 12 bases. With 5 bases clipped from V and 6 bases from J, the junction kept 12 bases outside the gene matches. CDR3 length: 17 residues. The CDR3 protein is CASSPTLLAGGPDTQYF. In DNA form, the CDR3 reads TGTGCCAGCAGTCCCACCCTGCTAGCGGGGGGGCCCGATACGCAGTATTTT.

This clonotype was observed a handful of times. The chain is built from TRBV6-5 and TRBJ2-3, with TRBD2 identical over 8 bases. The CDR3 is 15 residues long. Germline CDR1 is MNHEY and CDR2 is SVGAGI. V lost 6 bases and J lost 4; bases outside the gene matches: 9. This CDR3 is CASRSHGGESDTQYF. As DNA, the CDR3 is TGTGCCAGCAGAAGTCACGGGGGGGAGTCAGATACGCAGTATTTT.

This clonotype was recorded many times. This sequence joins TRBV28 and TRBJ2-7; D remains ambiguous. This CDR3 has 12 amino acids. With 4 bases removed from V and 12 bases from J, the gap between germline ends came to 16 bases. Germline V gene lookup returns CDR1 MDHEN and CDR2 SYDVKM. As DNA, the CDR3 is TGTGCCAGCAGTTGTCGGGCCCGGAGTGGGTACGTC. This gives the protein CASSCRARSGYV.

The chain carries TRBV6-5 and TRBJ2-3; D is unclear. The CDR3 covers 14 residues. Germline V gene data show CDR1 as MNHEY and CDR2 as SVGAGI. The V gene lost 6 bases and the J gene lost 2 bases, with 12 bases spanning the gap. CDR3 protein: CASRRDTLTDTQYF. The DNA for the CDR3 is TGTGCCAGCAGGAGAGACACCCTCACAGATACGCAGTATTTT.

The CDR3 spells CASSLGDSGPYNEQFF. CDR3 DNA: TGTGCCAGCAGCTTAGGAGATAGCGGGCCCTACAATGAGCAGTTCTTC. J is TRBJ2-1 and V is TRBV11-3, with 7 bases aligning to TRBD2. The junction had 5 bases not matched to a gene; V was cut back by 1 base and J by 2 bases. The germline V gene encodes CDR1 SGHNT and CDR2 YENEEA. The CDR3 contains 16 residues.

This chain links TRBV27 with TRBJ2-3; tentatively, D is TRBD2 (5 bases). This CDR3 region has 14 residues. Trimming took 6 bases from V and 3 from J, leaving 13 bases between them. Germline V gives CDR1 MNHEY, CDR2 SMNVEV (reference sequence). DNA of the CDR3: TGTGCCAGCAGGATGGGCAGGAGGACAGATACGCAGTATTTT. Protein: CASRMGRRTDTQYF.

V is TRBV7-9 and J is TRBJ2-1; 11 bases are shared with TRBD2. The CDR3 has 15 amino acids. V trimming: 2 bases; J trimming: 7 bases; junction bases outside the gene matches: 4. From germline, CDR1 is SEHNR and CDR2 FQNEAQ (reference sequence). Here the CDR3 reads CASSLFSGGGNEQFF. CDR3 DNA: TGTGCCAGCAGCTTATTTAGCGGGGGGGGAAATGAGCAGTTCTTC. Full variable domain (missing parts from reference TRBV7-9 and TRBJ2-1): DTGVSQNPRHKITKRGQNVTFRCDPISEHNRLYWYRQTLGQGPEFLTYFQNEAQLEKSRLLSDRFSAERPKGSFSTLEIQRTEQGDSAMYLCASSLFSGGGNEQFFGPGTRLTVL.

The rearrangement joins TRBV12-3 or TRBV12-4 to TRBJ2-3; no definite D call. Trimming shortened V by 7 bases and J by 5 bases, and 7 bases separated the two germline ends. There are 11 residues in the CDR3. The CDR3 DNA reads TGTGCCAGCACTATAGGAGATACGCAGTATTTT. It encodes CASTIGDTQYF.

This clonotype was counted many times. This CDR3 reads CASSFNDQGGYTF. The DNA of the CDR3 is TGTGCCAGCAGCTTCAACGATCAGGGCGGCTACACCTTC. This chain links TRBV7-2 with TRBJ1-2; the D gene is possibly TRBD1 (5 bases). CDR1 is SGHTA, CDR2 FQGNSA, per germline. Trimming removed 3 bases from V and 8 bases from J, with 13 bases in between. The CDR3 spans 13 residues.

The chain joins TRBV20-1 to TRBJ1-2; no clear D. Germline CDR1 is DFQATT and CDR2 is SNEGSKA (reference sequence). CDR3 length: 12 residues. Trimming left V 5 bases short and J 9 bases short, with 16 bases between. The CDR3 DNA reads TGCAGTGCTGCCGAGATTACGGCACGCTACACCTTC. It is translated as CSAAEITARYTF.

Many counts were recorded for this clonotype. The gene calls are TRBV5-1 and TRBJ2-2; D is unresolved. The CDR3 is made up of 14 amino acids. The V and J ends lost 1 base and 1 base respectively, with 5 bases between them. From germline, CDR1 is SGHRS and CDR2 YFSETQ. CDR3 nucleotide sequence: TGCGCCAGCAGCTTGATAGGGAACACCGGGGAGCTGTTTTTT. Its protein product is CASSLIGNTGELFF.

Many counts were recorded for this clonotype. This rearrangement joins TRBV5-1 to TRBJ2-1, with D possibly matching TRBD1 (5 bases). Germline lookup yields CDR1 SGHRS and CDR2 YFSETQ. This CDR3 region has 16 residues. With 4 bases removed from V and 2 bases from J, the gap between germline ends came to 16 bases. In DNA, the CDR3 is TGCGCCAGCAGCCTTCCATCCCCAGGGACCTACAATGAGCAGTTCTTC. The encoded protein is CASSLPSPGTYNEQFF.

In this sample, this clonotype is medium-sized. The J gene is TRBJ1-1, the V gene TRBV7-3, with a weak D call TRBD1 (6 bases). The CDR3 extends over 14 amino acids. V was clipped by 5 bases and J by 6 bases, with 16 bases between them. The V gene's germline CDR1 is SGHTA and CDR2 FQGTGA. CDR3 nucleotide sequence: TGTGCCAGCAGCGCAAATACAGGGACATCTGAAGCTTTCTTT. Protein sequence: CASSANTGTSEAFF.

The rearrangement uses TRBV6-5 and TRBJ1-1; TRBD1 matches at 8 bases. Germline V gives CDR1 MNHEY, CDR2 SVGAGI. The CDR3 runs 15 residues. V gave up 6 bases and J gave up 5 bases; unmatched junction bases: 11. In DNA form, the CDR3 reads TGTGCCAGCAGAGATCAGCGACAGGGGACAACTGAAGCTTTCTTT. Its protein product is CASRDQRQGTTEAFF.

The count of this clonotype is one. The junction differs from germline at one of its ends, possibly a read error. The chain has TRBV7-8 and TRBJ1-1; D is unresolved. The CDR3 is made up of 18 amino acids. The V gene's germline CDR1 is SGHVS and CDR2 FQNEAQ. Here the CDR3 DNA reads TGTGCCAGCAGCTTAGGCCGTCGTAGTGCGGGGTCAAACACTGAAGCTATCTTT. Protein: CASSLGRRSAGSNTEAIF.

This clonotype was counted a few times. The genes are TRBV6-1 and TRBJ2-1; no definite D call. The CDR3 extends over 12 amino acids. Trimming cost V 6 bases and J 6 bases, with 9 bases left between them. Germline-derived CDR1 and CDR2 are MNHNS and SASEGT. CDR3 sequence: CASSAPPNEQFF. DNA for the CDR3: TGTGCCAGCAGCGCACCCCCCAATGAGCAGTTCTTC.